This entry features one TCR beta chain sequence. It has no known antigen specificity. No much larger clonotype is one base removed from it; base qualities were not supplied. The immunoSEQ Assay, a bias-controlled multiplex PCR, was used to amplify TCRbeta CDR3 regions from genomic DNA. The original pipeline was this. Nucleated cell counts per sample were estimated from amplification of reference gene primers within the assay. Sequence reads were collapsed and filtered to measure the absolute abundance of every unique TCRbeta CDR3 rearrangement. Productive Simpson clonality was computed per sample as the square root of Simpson's diversity index over productive rearrangements. The table comes from immuneACCESS by way of TCRdb, which keeps in-frame sequences with V and J called. Part of the clones is missing from these tables; in studies checked, under half for an unresolved V gene and the rest for unknown reasons. V and J calls and clone size are copied from that table; D and trimming were computed from the DNA. A total of about 260,000 clones appear in this sample, over 80% of them only once. 0.85% to 0.95% of the sample comes from the top ten.

Reading from cysteine to phenylalanine, the CDR3 counts 16 amino acids. Just the 48-base CDR3 DNA is kept, in frame starting at base 1. Trimming costs V 2 bases and J 2 bases, and their ends lie 12 bases apart. The germline V gene encodes CDR1 SGHTA and CDR2 FQGTGA. The data were obtained in a study of blood T cell repertoires in COVID-19 (dated by TCRdb to 2018 to 2021). Background on the whole study: Collaborator samples came from the United States, Italy and Spain and covered acute and convalescent phases of COVID-19. Where available, HLA class I and class II types were taken from metadata supplied by the sample provider and were not determined by assay-based typing. The samples were drawn from two sources: the first 160 participants of the ongoing ImmuneRACE study, and over 1,000 subjects contributed by 6 global collaborators. Subjects who had been exposed to COVID-19, were actively infected with it, or had recovered from it provided the deeply sampled blood TCRbeta repertoires that made up the dataset. The repertoires were released in a freely available public database intended as a resource for research on the immune response to SARS-CoV-2. The prospective study material was composed of cDNA or gDNA derived from T cells, B-cell-depleted T cells, or PBMCs. Sample metadata almost always included a de-identified subject ID, COVID-19 status, age in years and sex. Overall study outcomes, separate from this receptor: Clinical and demographic metadata were provided uncurated, with the amount varying by source and participant.

In the prospective study, participants were roughly 18 to 100 years old, resided in around 25 geographic areas of the United States, and were enrolled through a virtual design. In the prospective study, participants were assigned to cohorts based on the clinical history participants reported in a screening survey and a study questionnaire. Exposed participants had been in contact with someone with a PCR-confirmed or clinician-diagnosed COVID-19 case within 2 weeks of study entry. In the prospective study, whole blood, serum and a nasopharyngeal or oropharyngeal swab were collected from each participant by mobile phlebotomists. Participants in the prospective study had the option to provide additional blood draws and questionnaires over a roughly 2-month period. Blood samples from the prospective study were shipped frozen or at room temperature prior to DNA extraction.

This TCR was recovered from a man aged 45-60 years who had been exposed to COVID-19. Input material: PBMCs or T cells enriched from blood (not recorded which). The chain was built from TRBV7-3 and TRBJ2-2; the D gene is perhaps TRBD1, on 5 matching bases. CDR3 protein: CASSLEIQGNTGELFF. The nucleotide sequence reads TGTGCCAGCAGCTTAGAGATTCAGGGCAACACCGGGGAGCTGTTTTTT. The variable domain in full, with residues beyond the CDR3 obtained from the reference TRBV7-3 and TRBJ2-2 genes, is GAGVSQTPSNKVTEKGKYVELRCDPISGHTALYWYRQSLGQGPEFLIYFQGTGAADDSGLPNDRFFAVRPEGSVSTLKIQRTERGDSAVYLCASSLEIQGNTGELFFGEGSRLTVL.